This T cell receptor beta chain is from a study of cytomegalovirus exposure and HLA in healthy donors. Primers for the PCR totalled 60 Vbeta and 13 Jbeta. Clones were read by immunoSEQ multiplex PCR, and TCRdb kept only the in-frame ones, dropping some. The sample records about 94,000 clones, more than 75% being singletons. Of note for this clone: Its antigen is still unknown.

Study observations and caveats: Whilst most TCR sequences proved rare, a subset of public TCRs occurred across many donors. No immune exposure information besides CMV serostatus was available.

This clonotype was obtained from a middle-aged woman in good health and CMV-seronegative. What was sequenced was PBMCs.

The chain's CDR3 is CASSLRGLAGFYNEQFF. The DNA for the CDR3 is TGTGCCAGCAGCTTACGAGGGCTAGCGGGGTTCTACAATGAGCAGTTCTTC. The chain joins TRBV7-9 to TRBJ2-1, with 9 bases fitting TRBD2. CDR3 length: 17 residues. CDR1 is SEHNR, CDR2 FQNEAQ, per germline (reference sequence). Germline trimming cut 2 bases from V and 3 bases from J; bases unmatched to any gene: 8.